These 17 T cell receptor beta chains originate from one sample sequenced in a study of T cells in Graves' hyperthyroidism and ophthalmopathy. TCR beta CDR3 regions were amplified from RNA. In the first-round RT-PCR of the TCR CDR3, the HTBI primer set was used. In TCRdb, the multiplex PCR reads were re-called with MiXCR into one record per CDR3 protein. Of some 770,000 distinct CDR3 sequences in the sample, about 15% were seen once. The sequenced sample was blood. Every receptor here comes from a man between 18 and 35 years old with Graves' hyperthyroidism.

This clonotype was picked up many times. V gene TRBV28 combines with J gene TRBJ1-1; D gene uncertain. The V and J ends lost 5 bases and 1 base respectively, with 5 bases between them. The CDR3 has 12 amino acids. Germline V gene data show CDR1 as MDHEN and CDR2 as SYDVKM. CDR3 loop: CASSPWNTEAFF. DNA for the CDR3: TGTGCCAGCAGTCCCTGGAACACTGAAGCTTTCTTT.

Regarding this clonotype: The junction differs from germline at one of its ends, possibly a read error. V usage is TRBV12-3 or TRBV12-4 and J usage is TRBJ1-1; D is unresolved. The CDR3 spans 13 residues. The CDR3 nucleotides read TGTTCCAGCAGTTTCACACGGAACACTGAAGCTTTCTTT. Its protein product is CSSSFTRNTEAFF.

This clonotype was counted ten times or more. The chain recombines TRBV28 with TRBJ2-3; 12 bases agree with TRBD2. Trimming took 3 bases from V and 8 from J; bases not matched to a gene: 9. This CDR3 has 16 residues. The germline V gene has CDR1 MDHEN and CDR2 SYDVKM. The CDR3 region has the DNA TGTGCCAGCAGTTTGAGACTAGCGGGAGTGATAGGTACGCAGTATTTT. Translation gives CASSLRLAGVIGTQYF.

This clonotype showed up many times. The V gene is TRBV12-3 or TRBV12-4, the J gene TRBJ2-7; D not resolved. V lost 5 bases to trimming and J lost 6 bases, with 20 bases between them. The CDR3 consists of 15 residues. Written as DNA, the CDR3 is TGTGCCAGCAGTCCCCCTGGAGAGACTGACCGCGAGCAGTACTTC. It encodes CASSPPGETDREQYF.

This clonotype was observed at least ten times. The gene calls are TRBV2 and TRBJ2-3; 14 bases line up with TRBD2. Trimming removed 4 bases from V and 6 bases from J; junction bases left unmatched: 6. The CDR3 contains 16 residues. Germline-derived CDR1 and CDR2 are SNHLY and FYNNEI. CDR3 protein: CASSGATSGRADTQYF. CDR3 coding DNA: TGTGCCAGCAGTGGAGCGACTAGCGGGAGGGCTGATACGCAGTATTTT. The variable domain in full, with the rest retrieved from reference TRBV2 and TRBJ2-3, is EPEVTQTPSHQVTQMGQEVILRCVPISNHLYFYWYRQILGQKVEFLVSFYNNEISEKSEIFDDQFSVERPDGSNFTLKIRSTKLEDSAMYFCASSGATSGRADTQYFGPGTRLTVL.

This clonotype turned up a few times. The chain recombines TRBV3-1 with TRBJ2-1; TRBD2 is a possible D gene (6 bases). Trimming took 4 bases from V and 7 from J, leaving 26 bases between them. Germline V gene sequence: CDR1 LGHDT, CDR2 YNNKEL (reference sequence). CDR3 length equals 18 residues. The CDR3 protein is CASSRAFGRVAGLNEQFF. The CDR3 DNA follows: TGTGCCAGCAGCCGAGCCTTTGGCCGAGTCGCGGGGCTTAATGAGCAGTTCTTC.

The chain has TRBV25-1 and TRBJ1-1, with D possibly being TRBD1 (5 bases). The germline CDR1 and CDR2 sequences are MGHDK and SYGVNS. V was clipped by 8 bases and J by 6 bases, with 13 bases between them. This CDR3 is 12 amino acids long. This CDR3 is CASSEGRAEAFF. The CDR3 DNA reads TGTGCCAGCTCCGAGGGGAGAGCTGAAGCTTTCTTT.

V is TRBV28 and J is TRBJ2-2, with 8 bases fitting TRBD1. V shed 3 bases, J shed 7 bases, and the junction held 4 bases outside the gene matches. Per germline, CDR1 MDHEN and CDR2 SYDVKM. This CDR3 has 14 residues. CDR3 DNA: TGTGCCAGCAGTTTCCAGGGGGCGGGCGGGGAGCTGTTTTTT. Amino acid sequence: CASSFQGAGGELFF.

This clonotype was counted at least ten times. The chain has TRBV15 and TRBJ2-1; D is unclear. Deletions cut 1 base from V and 14 bases from J, with 12 bases between. CDR3 length equals 12 residues. The germline V gene encodes CDR1 LNHNV and CDR2 YYDKDF (reference sequence). CDR3 in amino acids: CATSRGTGFKFF. The CDR3 nucleotides are TGTGCCACCAGCAGAGGAACGGGTTTTAAGTTCTTC. The variable domain in full, completed from reference TRBV15 and TRBJ2-1, reads DAMVIQNPRYQVTQFGKPVTLSCSQTLNHNVMYWYQQKSSQAPKLLFHYYDKDFNNEADTPDNFQSRRPNTSFCFLDIRSPGLGDTAMYLCATSRGTGFKFFGPGTRLTVL.

This clonotype has just a few counts. The J gene is TRBJ2-7, the V gene TRBV27, with D perhaps being TRBD1 or TRBD2 (5 bases each). With 10 bases removed from V and 5 bases from J, the gap between germline ends came to 18 bases. CDR1 is MNHEY, CDR2 SMNVEV, per germline (reference sequence). This CDR3 has 13 residues. In nucleotides, the CDR3 is TGTGCCACTGGACTCCAGGGAAAAGACGAGCAGTACTTC. The encoded protein is CATGLQGKDEQYF.

The chain recombines TRBV7-9 with TRBJ1-2, with no clear D. Germline CDR1 and CDR2: SEHNR and FQNEAQ (reference sequence). This CDR3 has 14 residues. Trimming pared 2 bases from V and 3 bases from J, leaving 10 bases between. The CDR3 region is CASSLKSPDYGYTF. CDR3 nucleotide sequence: TGTGCCAGCAGCTTAAAAAGTCCGGACTATGGCTACACCTTC.

The table lists this clonotype with many counts. The chain couples TRBV6-2 or TRBV6-3 to TRBJ1-1; D unresolved. V was clipped by 6 bases and J by 1 base, with 9 bases between them. The CDR3 runs to 13 residues. Germline V lookup: CDR1 MNHEY, CDR2 SVGEGT. The chain's CDR3 is CASSYPGNTEAFF. DNA of the CDR3: TGTGCCAGCAGCTACCCAGGGAACACTGAAGCTTTCTTT.

In this sample, this clonotype turned up many times. This chain uses TRBV28 with TRBJ2-3; a weak D match, TRBD2 (6 bases). The CDR3 loop spans 16 amino acids. Trimming removed 4 bases from V and 4 bases from J, with 18 bases in between. Looked up from germline, CDR1 is MDHEN and CDR2 is SYDVKM. The CDR3 sequence: CASSSVIADWADTQYF. The CDR3 nucleotides read TGTGCCAGCAGTTCGGTGATAGCGGACTGGGCAGATACGCAGTATTTT.

V and J are TRBV19 and TRBJ2-1; 9 bases agree with TRBD1. J lost 8 bases, V lost 4 bases, and 3 bases had no gene match. This CDR3 has 13 residues. Per the germline V gene, CDR1 is LNHDA and CDR2 is SQIVND (reference sequence). The CDR3 coding sequence is TGTGCCAGTAGTAAGGGACAGGGCGATGAGCAGTTCTTC. Its translation: CASSKGQGDEQFF.

This clonotype was recorded many times. V and J are TRBV30 and TRBJ1-5; TRBD1 matches at 10 bases. Germline V gives CDR1 GTSNPN, CDR2 SVGIG (reference sequence). The V and J ends lost 2 bases and 6 bases, in that order; junction bases with no gene match: 4. CDR3 length: 14 amino acids. CDR3 nucleotides: TGTGCCTGGAGTACGGGACAGGGGAGTCAGCCCCAGCATTTT. Protein sequence: CAWSTGQGSQPQHF. The full variable domain, its missing parts supplied by reference TRBV30 and TRBJ1-5, is SQTIHQWPATLVQPVGSPLSLECTVEGTSNPNLYWYRQAAGRGLQLLFYSVGIGQISSEVPQNLSASRPQDRQFILSSKKLLLSDSGFYLCAWSTGQGSQPQHFGDGTRLSIL.

As DNA, the CDR3 is TGTGCCAGCAGGGGGGCGAGGGGGCGCGCCTATGGCTACACCTTC. Protein product: CASRGARGRAYGYTF. The V and J genes are TRBV2 and TRBJ1-2, with TRBD1 matching 7 bases. In germline, CDR1 is SNHLY, CDR2 FYNNEI. This CDR3 has 15 amino acids. Germline trimming cut 6 bases from V and 4 bases from J; bases unmatched to any gene: 11.

This clonotype was counted between two and nine times. The CDR3 is CASSEGTSGSHEQYF. The CDR3 DNA sequence: TGTGCCAGCAGCGAGGGGACTAGCGGGAGTCACGAGCAGTACTTC. The rearrangement joins TRBV9 to TRBJ2-7, with TRBD2 identical over 14 bases. Germline CDR1 and CDR2: SGDLS and YYNGEE. The CDR3 spans 15 residues. Trimming removed 3 bases from V and 5 bases from J; junction bases left unmatched: 4.